This is a list of T cell receptor beta chains from one sample in a study of a mutant IDH1 vaccine in newly diagnosed glioma. Clones were sequenced by immunoSEQ multiplex PCR, and TCRdb holds only the in-frame ones, with some missing. Of approximately 70,000 clones listed, over 75% are singletons. These TCRs' antigens remain unknown. The sequencing here drew on PBMCs, taken from a glioma patient whose treatment included an IDH1 peptide vaccine. The receptor set was obtained from a man between 18 and 35 years old with glioma. The CDR3 runs from the conserved cysteine through the conserved F or W. A D gene is named only where the DNA matches it firmly. Size is stated for part of the rows, as once, few or many counts, or as a class when the clone is expanded.

>NA|few|TRBJ1-2|TRBV9
TGTGCCAGCAGCGTAGAGGGGTCTCCAGGCAACTATGGCTACACCTTC
CASSVEGSPGNYGYTF
>NA|NA|TRBJ1-2|TRBV7-9
TGTGCCAGCATCCTCCCAAGGGGGTCCTCCTATGGCTACACCTTC
CASILPRGSSYGYTF
>TRBD1|NA|TRBJ1-1|TRBV13
TGTGCCAGCAGCCCGCCGGACAGGTACGATAACACTGAAGCTTTCTTT
CASSPPDRYDNTEAFF
>NA|NA|TRBJ2-7|TRBV11-2
TGTGCCAGCAGCCAATGGACTCTCTCCTACGAGCAGTACTTC
CASSQWTLSYEQYF
>NA|NA|TRBJ1-2|TRBV29-1
TGCAGCGTTGTGGACAACTATGGCTACACCTTC
CSVVDNYGYTF
>NA|NA|TRBJ2-7|TRBV4-2
TGTGCCAGCAGCCGAAGGGGCGGTGAGAACGAGCAGTACTTC
CASSRRGGENEQYF
>NA|NA|TRBJ1-1|TRBV27
TGTGCCAGCAGTCCTCTTCCGGGACAAAGGGGAAAAGCTTTCTTT
CASSPLPGQRGKAFF
>NA|NA|TRBJ2-5|TRBV4-3
TGCGCCAGCAGCCAAGGAAGGGGTATCTGGGAGACCCAGTACTTC
CASSQGRGIWETQYF
>NA|NA|TRBJ2-5|TRBV15
TGTGCCACCAGTAGAGGGATAGGTGAGACCCAGTACTTC
CATSRGIGETQYF
>NA|NA|TRBJ2-7|TRBV27
TGTGCCAGCAGTTCTGCGTTGACCTACGAGCAGTACTTC
CASSSALTYEQYF
>NA|NA|TRBJ2-7|TRBV27
TGTGCCAGCAGTTTGCTCCTCGGGACGGGGTACGAGCAGTACTTC
CASSLLLGTGYEQYF
>NA|NA|TRBJ2-3|TRBV19
TGTGCCACCAAAGGAGGGGGAGGACCTACAGATACGCAGTATTTT
CATKGGGGPTDTQYF
>NA|NA|TRBJ2-7|TRBV6-6
TGTGCCAGCAGATCAACAGGGCAAGAGCAGTACTTC
CASRSTGQEQYF
>TRBD1|NA|TRBJ2-7|TRBV2
TGTGCCAGCAGTGAAGGGCCTCCGGGACAGGGCGCCTACGAGCAGTACTTC
CASSEGPPGQGAYEQYF
>NA|few|TRBJ1-2|TRBV30
TGTGCCTGGAGCTGGGGGGAGGTGGGCTACACCTTC
CAWSWGEVGYTF
>NA|NA|TRBJ1-6|TRBV6-5
TGTGCCAGCAGTTCTTGGTCTTACTCACCCCTCCACTTT
CASSSWSYSPLHF
>NA|NA|TRBJ1-4|TRBV30
TGTGCCTGGAATCCCGCATCCTACCCACCCGAAAAACTGTTTTTT
CAWNPASYPPEKLFF
>NA|NA|TRBJ2-1|TRBV5-1
TGCGCCAGCAACCCTGTGCGGGTTAGCTCCTACAATGAGCAGTTCTTC
CASNPVRVSSYNEQFF